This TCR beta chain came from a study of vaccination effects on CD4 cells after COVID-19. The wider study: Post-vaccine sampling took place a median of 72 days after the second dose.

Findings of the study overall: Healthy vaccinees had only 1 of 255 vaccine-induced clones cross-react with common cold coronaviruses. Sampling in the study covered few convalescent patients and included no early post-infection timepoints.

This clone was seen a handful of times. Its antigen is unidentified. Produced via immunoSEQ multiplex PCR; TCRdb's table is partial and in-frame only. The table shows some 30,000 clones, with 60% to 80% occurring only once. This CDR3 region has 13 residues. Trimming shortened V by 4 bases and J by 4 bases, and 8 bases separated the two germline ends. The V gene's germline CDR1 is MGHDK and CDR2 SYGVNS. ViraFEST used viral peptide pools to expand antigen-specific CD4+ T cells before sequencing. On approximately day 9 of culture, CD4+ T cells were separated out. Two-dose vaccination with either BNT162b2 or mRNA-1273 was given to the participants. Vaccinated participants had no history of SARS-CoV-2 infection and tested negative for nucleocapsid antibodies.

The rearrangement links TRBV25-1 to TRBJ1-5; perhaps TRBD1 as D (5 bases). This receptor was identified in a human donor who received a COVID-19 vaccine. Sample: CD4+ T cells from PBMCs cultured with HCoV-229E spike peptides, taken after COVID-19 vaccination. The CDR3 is CASSGWGNQPQHF. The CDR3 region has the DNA TGTGCCAGCAGTGGGTGGGGGAATCAGCCCCAGCATTTT.